This paragraph reports one T cell receptor beta chain. The antigen is unknown. Overall study findings and caveats: Tumor Tregs overlapped most with tumor, then blood, naive CD4+ cells. In terms of TCR gene usage, tumor memory CD4+ T cells clustered together with blood and lymph node memory CD4+ cells, as well as with lymph node naive CD4+ cells.

The memory fraction was CD4+CD45RO+CD25- cells. After constant-region reverse-primer amplification, full-length variable regions underwent semi-nested PCR with Nested Universal Primer A. TCRdb itself ran the 5' RACE reads through MiXCR, one entry per CDR3 protein. In the table there are some 62,000 distinct CDR3 sequences, about 20% of which are singletons. V shed 7 bases and J 2 bases; nucleotides not matched to a gene: 5. This CDR3 is 13 amino acids long. V and J are TRBV12-3 or TRBV12-4 and TRBJ2-7; TRBD1 aligns across 7 bases. The sequence derives from a female donor with breast cancer. Sequencing used memory CD4+ T cells sorted from a lymph node. Subset defined: memory CD4+ T cells, CD4+CD45RO+CD25-. The CDR3: CASNTQGAYEQYF. CDR3 nucleotide sequence: TGTGCCAGCAATACCCAGGGGGCCTACGAGCAGTACTTC.